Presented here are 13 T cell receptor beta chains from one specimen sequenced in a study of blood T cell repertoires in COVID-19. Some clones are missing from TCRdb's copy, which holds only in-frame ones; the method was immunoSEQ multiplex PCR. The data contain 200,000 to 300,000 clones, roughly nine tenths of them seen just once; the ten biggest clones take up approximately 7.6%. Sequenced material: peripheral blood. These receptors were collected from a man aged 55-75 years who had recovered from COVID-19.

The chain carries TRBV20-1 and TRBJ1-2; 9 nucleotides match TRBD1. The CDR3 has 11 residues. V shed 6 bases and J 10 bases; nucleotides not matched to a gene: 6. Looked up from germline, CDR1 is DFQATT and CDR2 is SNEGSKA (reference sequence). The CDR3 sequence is CSATGGTVYTF. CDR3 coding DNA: TGCAGTGCGACAGGGGGAACCGTCTACACCTTC.

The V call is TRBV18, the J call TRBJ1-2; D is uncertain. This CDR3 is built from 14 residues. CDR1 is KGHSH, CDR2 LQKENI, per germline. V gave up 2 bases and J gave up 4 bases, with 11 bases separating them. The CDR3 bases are TGTGCCAGCTCACCAGAGAACGGCGGCTATGGCTACACCTTC. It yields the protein CASSPENGGYGYTF.

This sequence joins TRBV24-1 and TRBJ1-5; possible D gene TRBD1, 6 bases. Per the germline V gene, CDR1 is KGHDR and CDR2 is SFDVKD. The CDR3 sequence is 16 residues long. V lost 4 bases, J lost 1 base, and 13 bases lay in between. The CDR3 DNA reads TGTGCCACCAGTGAATCCGGTACAGGGAGCAATCAGCCCCAGCATTTT. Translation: CATSESGTGSNQPQHF.

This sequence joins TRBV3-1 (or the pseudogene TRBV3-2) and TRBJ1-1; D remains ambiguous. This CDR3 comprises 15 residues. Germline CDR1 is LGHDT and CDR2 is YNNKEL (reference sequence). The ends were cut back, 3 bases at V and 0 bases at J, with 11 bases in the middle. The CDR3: CASSQADKMNTEAFF. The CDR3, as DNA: TGTGCCAGCAGCCAGGCAGACAAGATGAACACTGAAGCTTTCTTT.

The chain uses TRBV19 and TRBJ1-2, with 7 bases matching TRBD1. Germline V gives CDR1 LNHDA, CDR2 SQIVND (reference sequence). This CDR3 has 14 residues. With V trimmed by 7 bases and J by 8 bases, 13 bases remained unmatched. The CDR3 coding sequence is TGTGCCAGTACCCGACAGGGATCTTCTAGGGGCTACACCTTC. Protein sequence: CASTRQGSSRGYTF.

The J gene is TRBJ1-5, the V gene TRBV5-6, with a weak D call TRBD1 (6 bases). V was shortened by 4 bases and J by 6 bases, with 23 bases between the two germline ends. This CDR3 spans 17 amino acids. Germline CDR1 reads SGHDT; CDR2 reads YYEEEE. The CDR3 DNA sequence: TGTGCCAGCAGCCACCTGGGGGGGCGATCTCTGAGTCAGCCCCAGCATTTT. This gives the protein CASSHLGGRSLSQPQHF.

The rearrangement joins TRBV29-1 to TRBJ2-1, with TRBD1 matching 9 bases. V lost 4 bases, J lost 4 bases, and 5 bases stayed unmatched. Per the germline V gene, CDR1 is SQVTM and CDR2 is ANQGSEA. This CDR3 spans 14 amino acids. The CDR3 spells CSVAGTGSYNEQFF. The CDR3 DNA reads TGCAGCGTTGCGGGGACAGGGAGTTACAATGAGCAGTTCTTC.

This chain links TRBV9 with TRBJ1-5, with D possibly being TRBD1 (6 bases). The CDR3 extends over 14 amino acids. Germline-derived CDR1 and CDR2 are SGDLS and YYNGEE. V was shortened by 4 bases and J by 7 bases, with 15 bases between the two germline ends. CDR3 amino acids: CASSNTGTPQPQHF. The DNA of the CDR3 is TGTGCCAGCAGCAACACCGGGACACCCCAGCCCCAGCATTTT.

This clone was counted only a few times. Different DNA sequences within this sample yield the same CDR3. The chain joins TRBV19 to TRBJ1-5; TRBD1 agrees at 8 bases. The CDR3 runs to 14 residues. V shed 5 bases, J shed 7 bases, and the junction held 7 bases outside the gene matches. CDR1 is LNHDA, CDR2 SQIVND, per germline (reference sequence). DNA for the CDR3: TGTGCCAGTAGTGGGACAGGAGGGCCCCAGCCCCAGCATTTT. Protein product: CASSGTGGPQPQHF.

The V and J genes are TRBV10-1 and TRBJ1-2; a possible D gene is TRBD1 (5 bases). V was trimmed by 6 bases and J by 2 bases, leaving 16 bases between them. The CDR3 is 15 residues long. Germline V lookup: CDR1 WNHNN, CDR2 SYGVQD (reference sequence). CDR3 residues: CASRVGHPANYGYTF. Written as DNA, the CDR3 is TGCGCCAGCAGGGTAGGACACCCGGCCAACTATGGCTACACCTTC.

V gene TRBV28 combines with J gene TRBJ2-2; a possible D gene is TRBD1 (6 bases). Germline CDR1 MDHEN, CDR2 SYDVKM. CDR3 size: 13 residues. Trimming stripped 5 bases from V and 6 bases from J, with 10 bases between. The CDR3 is CASSTGFAGELFF. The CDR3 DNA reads TGTGCCAGCAGTACAGGGTTTGCCGGGGAGCTGTTTTTT.

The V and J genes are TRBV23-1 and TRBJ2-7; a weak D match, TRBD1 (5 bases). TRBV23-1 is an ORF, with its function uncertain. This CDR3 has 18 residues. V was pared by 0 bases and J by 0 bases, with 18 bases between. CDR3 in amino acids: CASSQSLYQQDSSYEQYF. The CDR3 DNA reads TGCGCCAGCAGTCAATCCCTATATCAACAGGATTCCTCCTACGAGCAGTACTTC.

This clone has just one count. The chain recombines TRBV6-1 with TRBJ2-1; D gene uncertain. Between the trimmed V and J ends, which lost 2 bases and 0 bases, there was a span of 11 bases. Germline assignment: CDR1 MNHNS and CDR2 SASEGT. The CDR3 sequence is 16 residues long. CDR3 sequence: CASSEPWQYSYNEQFF. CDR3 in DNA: TGTGCCAGCAGTGAACCCTGGCAGTACTCCTACAATGAGCAGTTCTTC.